The 18 T cell receptor beta chains in this list originate from one sample, sequenced in a study of T cell repertoires in cytomegalovirus infection. Their target antigens are unknown. Via MiXCR, TCRdb re-called the reads, giving one row per CDR3 protein. The table shows about 340,000 distinct CDR3 sequences, with 25% to 35% occurring only once. The material was cultured PBMCs, obtained from culture after CMV antigen stimulation. Receptors originate from a human donor in good health (CMV status not recorded). Some clones in this sample may be carry-over from other donors' samples.

This chain connects TRBV9 to TRBJ2-1; TRBD2 aligns across 7 bases. The germline gives CDR1 SGDLS, CDR2 YYNGEE. With V trimmed by 3 bases and J by 7 bases, 13 bases remained unmatched. The CDR3 loop spans 16 amino acids. The CDR3 here is CASSGRSSGLRNEQFF. The DNA for the CDR3 is TGTGCCAGCAGCGGTCGATCTAGCGGATTGAGGAATGAGCAGTTCTTC.

V is TRBV24-1 and J is TRBJ2-1; maybe TRBD2 (6 bases). The germline gives CDR1 KGHDR, CDR2 SFDVKD. There are 15 residues in the CDR3. Trimming took 11 bases from V and 0 from J, leaving 16 bases between them. CDR3 coding DNA: TGTGCCAAAAGAAGGTTTAGCGGCTCCTACAATGAGCAGTTCTTC. It specifies CAKRRFSGSYNEQFF.

CDR3 residues: CAISVSTGANVLTF. DNA for the CDR3: TGTGCCATCAGTGTAAGCACTGGGGCCAACGTCCTGACTTTC. The chain is built from TRBV10-3 and TRBJ2-6; D gene ambiguous. CDR1 is ENHRY and CDR2 is SYGVKD in the germline V gene. The germline V and J ends were trimmed by 4 bases and 2 bases, with 6 bases remaining between them. The CDR3 is made up of 14 amino acids.

This chain uses TRBV6-6 with TRBJ1-1; no clear D. Trimming left V 5 bases short and J 1 base short, with 11 bases between. This CDR3 has 14 residues. The germline V gene encodes CDR1 MNHNY and CDR2 SVGAGI (reference sequence). DNA for the CDR3: TGTGCCAGCAGTACCCGGACGGAGAACACTGAAGCTTTCTTT. It codes for CASSTRTENTEAFF.

This clonotype was counted a few times. This chain connects TRBV11-2 to TRBJ1-2; 11 positions agree with TRBD1. The V gene's germline CDR1 is SGHAT and CDR2 FQNNGV. CDR3 size: 18 residues. With 5 bases clipped from V and 4 bases from J, the junction kept 15 bases outside the gene matches. The CDR3 DNA reads TGTGCCAGCAGCCATCTTCGGACAGGGGGCGGCAACCCCTATGGCTACACCTTC. It codes for CASSHLRTGGGNPYGYTF.

This clonotype turned up a few times. Written as DNA, the CDR3 is TGTGCCAGCAGCCCCTTTTCAACCGGGGAGCTGTTTTTT. It is translated as CASSPFSTGELFF. The V gene is TRBV7-3, the J gene TRBJ2-2; D not certain. The V end was cut by 5 bases, the J end by 5 bases, with 9 bases between. The CDR3 is 13 amino acids. Germline loops: CDR1 SGHTA, CDR2 FQGTGA.

J is TRBJ2-5 and V is TRBV25-1; D call uncertain. The CDR3 is made up of 14 amino acids. Germline CDR1 is MGHDK and CDR2 is SYGVNS. V lost 6 bases, J lost 5 bases, and 16 bases lay in between. Written as DNA, the CDR3 is TGTGCCAGCAGCGAACGGGTCGAATCGGAGACCCAGTACTTC. Translated, it gives CASSERVESETQYF.

This chain uses TRBV29-1 with TRBJ1-2, with D uncertain. The CDR3 is 12 amino acids. Trimming removed 2 bases at V and 0 bases at J, with 4 bases between. Germline CDR1 reads SQVTM; CDR2 reads ANQGSEA. CDR3 sequence reads: CSVEPANYGYTF. The CDR3 DNA reads as TGCAGCGTTGAACCAGCTAACTATGGCTACACCTTC.

This clonotype was counted only a few times. The chain uses TRBV11-2 and TRBJ2-5, with D possibly matching TRBD2 (6 bases). The V end was cut by 5 bases, the J end by 5 bases, with 9 bases between. Germline V lookup: CDR1 SGHAT, CDR2 FQNNGV. The length of the CDR3 is 12 residues. The CDR3 nucleotides are TGTGCCAGCAGCCAAGGGAGGGAGACCCAGTACTTC. Amino acids: CASSQGRETQYF.

This clonotype was picked up a small number of times. V gene TRBV7-8 combines with J gene TRBJ1-1; TRBD1 aligns across 7 bases. After removal of 6 bases from V and 4 bases from J, the junction contained 14 bases not matched to a gene. The CDR3 totals 16 residues. Germline V gives CDR1 SGHVS, CDR2 FQNEAQ. The CDR3 coding sequence is TGTGCCAGCAGAATAAGAGAACAGGGGTTGAGCACTGAAGCTTTCTTT. Encoded protein: CASRIREQGLSTEAFF. Drawing the rest from reference TRBV7-8 and TRBJ1-1, the complete variable domain is GAGVSQSPRYKVAKRGQDVALRCDPISGHVSLFWYQQALGQGPEFLTYFQNEAQLDKSGLPSDRFFAERPEGSVSTLKIQRTQQEDSAVYLCASRIREQGLSTEAFFGQGTRLTVV.

This chain joins TRBV7-3 and TRBJ2-1; D is uncertain. The V gene lost 4 bases and the J gene lost 2 bases, with 6 bases spanning the gap. The CDR3 sequence is 13 residues long. Germline V lookup: CDR1 SGHTA, CDR2 FQGTGA. The CDR3 loop is CASSSPTYNEQFF. In DNA, the CDR3 is TGTGCCAGCAGCTCCCCCACCTACAATGAGCAGTTCTTC.

The rearrangement joins TRBV4-1 to TRBJ2-3; 10 bases agree with TRBD2. The CDR3 extends over 16 amino acids. The J segment lost 3 bases and the V segment lost 2 bases, leaving 5 bases of the junction unmatched. Germline-derived CDR1 and CDR2 are MGHRA and YSYEKL. The CDR3 sequence is CASSQSGGARTDTQYF. In nucleotides, the CDR3 is TGCGCCAGCAGCCAAAGCGGGGGGGCGAGAACAGATACGCAGTATTTT.

This chain joins TRBV6-8 and TRBJ1-2; TRBD1 might be the D (5 bases). Germline V gene data show CDR1 as MNHGY and CDR2 as SAAAGT. V was clipped by 6 bases and J by 4 bases, with 15 bases between them. The CDR3 loop spans 14 amino acids. CDR3 DNA: TGTGCCAGCAGAAAAACCGGGACGAGCTATGGCTACACCTTC. Its translation: CASRKTGTSYGYTF.

This clonotype was found once. The CDR3 DNA reads TGTGCCAGCAGCAAAGGACAGGAGCAGTTCTTC. It is translated as CASSKGQEQFF. This chain uses TRBV27 with TRBJ2-1; D is perhaps TRBD1 (6 bases). CDR1 and CDR2 from the germline V gene are MNHEY and SMNVEV (reference sequence). The CDR3 is made up of 11 amino acids. The V gene lost 6 bases and the J gene lost 10 bases, with 10 bases spanning the gap.

This chain uses TRBV5-1 with TRBJ2-1; D unresolved. Germline CDR1 and CDR2: SGHRS and YFSETQ. V lost 1 base and J 7 bases, leaving 18 bases between the germline ends. CDR3 size: 16 residues. The CDR3 region is CASSLSKNGMVNEQFF. The CDR3 DNA is TGCGCCAGCAGCTTGAGTAAAAACGGAATGGTAAATGAGCAGTTCTTC.

This clonotype was picked up many times. The rearrangement uses TRBV7-2 and TRBJ2-3; a possible D gene is TRBD2 (6 bases). From germline, CDR1 is SGHTA and CDR2 FQGNSA. V lost 0 bases, J lost 0 bases, and 16 bases lay in between. This CDR3 has 18 residues. The DNA of the CDR3 is TGTGCCAGCAGCTTAGCGCGGGGTAGCACTTCTAGCACAGATACGCAGTATTTT. This codes for CASSLARGSTSSTDTQYF.

The chain employs TRBV7-6 and TRBJ2-5; possible D gene TRBD1, 6 bases. The CDR3 runs to 15 residues. The V gene's germline CDR1 is SGHVS and CDR2 FNYEAQ. V lost 3 bases, J lost 9 bases, and 20 bases lay in between. The CDR3 loop is CASSFAGTHGSAQYF. CDR3 bases: TGTGCCAGCAGCTTCGCCGGGACACACGGGTCGGCCCAGTACTTC.

V and J are TRBV11-2 and TRBJ1-1, with 8 bases aligning to TRBD1. CDR3 size: 15 residues. Germline V gives CDR1 SGHAT, CDR2 FQNNGV. V shed 1 base, J shed 4 bases, and the junction held 5 bases outside the gene matches. The CDR3 spells CASSLVDRGGTEAFF. DNA for the CDR3: TGTGCCAGCAGCTTAGTTGACAGGGGTGGCACTGAAGCTTTCTTT.